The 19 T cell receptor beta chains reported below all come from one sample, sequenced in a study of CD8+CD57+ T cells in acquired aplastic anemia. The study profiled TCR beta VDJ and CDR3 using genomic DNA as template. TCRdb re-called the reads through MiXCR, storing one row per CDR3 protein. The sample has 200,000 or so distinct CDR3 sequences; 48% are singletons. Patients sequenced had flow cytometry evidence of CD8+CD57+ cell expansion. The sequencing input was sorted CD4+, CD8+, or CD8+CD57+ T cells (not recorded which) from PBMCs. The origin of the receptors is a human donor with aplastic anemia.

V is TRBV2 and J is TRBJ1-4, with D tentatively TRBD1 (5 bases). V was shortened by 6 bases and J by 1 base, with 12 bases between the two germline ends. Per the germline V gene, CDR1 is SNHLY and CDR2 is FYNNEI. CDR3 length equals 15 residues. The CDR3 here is CASSLKGITNEKLFF. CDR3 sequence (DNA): TGTGCCAGCAGCTTAAAGGGGATAACTAATGAAAAACTGTTTTTT. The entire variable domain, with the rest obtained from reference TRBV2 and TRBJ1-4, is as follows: EPEVTQTPSHQVTQMGQEVILRCVPISNHLYFYWYRQILGQKVEFLVSFYNNEISEKSEIFDDQFSVERPDGSNFTLKIRSTKLEDSAMYFCASSLKGITNEKLFFGSGTQLSVL.

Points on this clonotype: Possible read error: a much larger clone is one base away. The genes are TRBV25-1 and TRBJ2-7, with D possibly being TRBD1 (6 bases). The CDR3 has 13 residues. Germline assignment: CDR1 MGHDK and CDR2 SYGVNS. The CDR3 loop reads CASSLDSLEEPYF. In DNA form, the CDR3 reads TGCGCCAGCAGCTTGGACAGCCTTGAGGAGCCGTACTTC.

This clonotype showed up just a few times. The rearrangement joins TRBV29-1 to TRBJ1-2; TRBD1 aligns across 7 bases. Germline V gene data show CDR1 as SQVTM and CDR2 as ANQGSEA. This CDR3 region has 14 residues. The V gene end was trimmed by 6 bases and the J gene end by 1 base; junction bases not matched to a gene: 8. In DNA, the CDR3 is TGCAGCGTCCCTCCGGGACAGAGTAACTATGGCTACACCTTC. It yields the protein CSVPPGQSNYGYTF.

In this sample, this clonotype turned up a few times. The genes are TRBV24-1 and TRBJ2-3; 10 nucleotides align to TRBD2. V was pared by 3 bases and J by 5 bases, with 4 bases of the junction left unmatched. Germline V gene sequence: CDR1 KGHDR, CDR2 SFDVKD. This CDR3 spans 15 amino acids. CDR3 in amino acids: CATSDISGGLDTQYF. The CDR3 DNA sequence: TGTGCCACCAGTGATATTAGCGGGGGGTTAGATACGCAGTATTTT.

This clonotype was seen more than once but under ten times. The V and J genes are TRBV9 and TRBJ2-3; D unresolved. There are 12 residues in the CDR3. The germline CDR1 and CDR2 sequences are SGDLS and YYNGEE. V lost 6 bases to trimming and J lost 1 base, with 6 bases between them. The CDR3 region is CASNTGTDTQYF. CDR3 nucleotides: TGTGCCAGCAACACCGGCACAGATACGCAGTATTTT.

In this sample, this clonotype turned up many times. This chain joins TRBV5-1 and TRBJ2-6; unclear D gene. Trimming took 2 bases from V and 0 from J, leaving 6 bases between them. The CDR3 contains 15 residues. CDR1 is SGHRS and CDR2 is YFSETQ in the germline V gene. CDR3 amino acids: CASSFQGSGANVLTF. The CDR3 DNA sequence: TGCGCCAGCAGCTTTCAAGGCTCTGGGGCCAACGTCCTGACTTTC.

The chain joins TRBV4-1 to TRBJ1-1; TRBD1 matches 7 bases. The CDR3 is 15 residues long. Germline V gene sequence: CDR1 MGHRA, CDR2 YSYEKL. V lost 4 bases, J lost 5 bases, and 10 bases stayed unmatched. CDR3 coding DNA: TGCGCCAGCAGCCGACAAGGAGACAGGGCTACTGAAGCTTTCTTT. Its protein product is CASSRQGDRATEAFF.

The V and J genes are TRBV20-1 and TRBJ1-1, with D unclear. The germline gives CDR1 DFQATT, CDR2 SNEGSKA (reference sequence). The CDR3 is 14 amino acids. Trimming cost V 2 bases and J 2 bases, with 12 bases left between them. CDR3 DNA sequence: TGCAGTGCTAGAAGGGTCCTACCCAACACTGAAGCTTTCTTT. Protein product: CSARRVLPNTEAFF.

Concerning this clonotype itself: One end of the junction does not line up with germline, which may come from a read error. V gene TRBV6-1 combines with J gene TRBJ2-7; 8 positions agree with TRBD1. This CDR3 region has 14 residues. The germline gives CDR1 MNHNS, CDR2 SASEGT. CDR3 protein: CASSQAGQVYGQYF. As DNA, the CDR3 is TGTGCCAGCAGTCAGGCGGGACAGGTATACGGGCAGTACTTC.

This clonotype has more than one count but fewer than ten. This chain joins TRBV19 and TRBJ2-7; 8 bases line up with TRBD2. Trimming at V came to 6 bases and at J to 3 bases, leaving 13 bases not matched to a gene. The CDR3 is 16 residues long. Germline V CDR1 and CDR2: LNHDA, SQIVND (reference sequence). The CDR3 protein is CASSIRRGSGVYEQYF. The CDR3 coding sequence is TGTGCCAGTAGCATCCGCCGGGGTAGCGGGGTCTACGAGCAGTACTTC.

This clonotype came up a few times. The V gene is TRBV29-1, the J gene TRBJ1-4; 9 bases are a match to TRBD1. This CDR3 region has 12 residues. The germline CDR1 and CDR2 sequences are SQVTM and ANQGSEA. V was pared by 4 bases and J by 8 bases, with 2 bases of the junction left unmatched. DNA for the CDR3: TGCAGCGTTGCGACAGGGGGGGAAAAACTGTTTTTT. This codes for CSVATGGEKLFF.

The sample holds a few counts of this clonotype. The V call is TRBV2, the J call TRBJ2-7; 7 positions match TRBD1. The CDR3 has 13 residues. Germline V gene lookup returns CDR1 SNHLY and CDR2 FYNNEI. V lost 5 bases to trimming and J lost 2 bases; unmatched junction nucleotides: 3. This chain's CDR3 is CASSYGTAYEQYF. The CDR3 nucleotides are TGTGCCAGCAGTTACGGGACAGCCTACGAGCAGTACTTC.

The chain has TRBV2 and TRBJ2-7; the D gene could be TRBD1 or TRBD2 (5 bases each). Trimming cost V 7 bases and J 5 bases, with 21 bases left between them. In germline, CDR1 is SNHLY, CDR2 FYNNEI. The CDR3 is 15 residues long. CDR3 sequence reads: CASTRGAGFLDEQYF. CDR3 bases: TGTGCCAGCACTCGAGGGGCAGGGTTTCTCGACGAGCAGTACTTC.

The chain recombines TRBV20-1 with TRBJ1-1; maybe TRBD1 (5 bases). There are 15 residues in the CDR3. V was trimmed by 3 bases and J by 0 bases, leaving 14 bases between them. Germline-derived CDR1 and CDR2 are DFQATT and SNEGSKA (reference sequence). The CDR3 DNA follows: TGCAGTGCTAGGGGGGAGGGCTCCATGAACACTGAAGCTTTCTTT. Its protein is CSARGEGSMNTEAFF.

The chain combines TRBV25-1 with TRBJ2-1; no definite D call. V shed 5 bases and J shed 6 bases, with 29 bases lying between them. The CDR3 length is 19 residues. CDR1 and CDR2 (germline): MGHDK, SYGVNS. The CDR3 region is CASSLRGRYDQQVLNEQFF. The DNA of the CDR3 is TGTGCCAGCAGTTTAAGAGGCAGGTACGACCAGCAGGTGCTCAATGAGCAGTTCTTC.

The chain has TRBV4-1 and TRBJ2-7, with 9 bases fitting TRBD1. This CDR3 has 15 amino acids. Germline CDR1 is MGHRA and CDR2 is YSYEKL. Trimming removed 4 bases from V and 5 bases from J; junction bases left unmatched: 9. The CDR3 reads CASSPLGDRAHEQYF. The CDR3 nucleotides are TGCGCCAGCAGCCCATTGGGGGACAGGGCCCACGAGCAGTACTTC.

The CDR3 reads CATSGSLGTGVWTQYF. DNA for the CDR3: TGTGCCACCAGTGGTTCCCTCGGGACAGGAGTTTGGACCCAGTACTTC. V usage is TRBV24-1 and J usage is TRBJ2-5; 8 nucleotides agree with TRBD1. This CDR3 spans 16 amino acids. Germline values: CDR1 KGHDR, CDR2 SFDVKD. V dropped 5 bases and J dropped 7; count of bases not matched to a gene: 14.

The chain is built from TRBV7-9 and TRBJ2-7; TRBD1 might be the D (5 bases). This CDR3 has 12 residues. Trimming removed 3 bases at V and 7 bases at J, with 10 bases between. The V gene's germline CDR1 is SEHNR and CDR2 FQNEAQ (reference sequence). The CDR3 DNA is TGTGCCAGCAGCTTCCAGGGCAGGGAGCAGTACTTC. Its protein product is CASSFQGREQYF.

The CDR3 DNA sequence: TGTGCCAGCAGCGAACAGTTATTTAGCACAGATACGCAGTATTTT. Amino acids: CASSEQLFSTDTQYF. The chain carries TRBV9 and TRBJ2-3, with D uncertain. Trimming removed 3 bases at V and 0 bases at J, with 11 bases between. Per germline, CDR1 SGDLS and CDR2 YYNGEE. The CDR3 extends over 15 amino acids.